Listed here is a single TCR beta chain. This record comes from a study of blood T cell repertoires in COVID-19. About the research overall: Samples came from the United States, Italy and Spain, spanning acute and convalescent COVID-19. The analysed material was cDNA or gDNA that came from T cells, B-cell-depleted T cells, or PBMCs.

The CDR3 contains 16 residues. In germline, CDR1 is SGHVS, CDR2 FQNEAQ. Trimming stripped 2 bases from V and 5 bases from J, with 18 bases between. Under the authors' procedure: Reference gene primer amplification gave nucleated cell count estimates. The data were produced by immunoSEQ multiplex PCR, yet TCRdb's version contains in-frame clones alone and is incomplete. D and trimming were read from the DNA, whereas the V and J calls and clone size are those reported in that table. The data contain under 80,000 clones, around 85% of them singletons. The chain links TRBV7-8 to TRBJ2-5, with D possibly matching TRBD2 (7 bases). Sequenced: peripheral blood. This sequence was found in a middle-aged man with active COVID-19. The CDR3 protein is CASSLMSMRGRETQYF. The CDR3 DNA follows: TGTGCCAGCAGCTTAATGAGTATGCGGGGGCGGGAGACCCAGTACTTC.